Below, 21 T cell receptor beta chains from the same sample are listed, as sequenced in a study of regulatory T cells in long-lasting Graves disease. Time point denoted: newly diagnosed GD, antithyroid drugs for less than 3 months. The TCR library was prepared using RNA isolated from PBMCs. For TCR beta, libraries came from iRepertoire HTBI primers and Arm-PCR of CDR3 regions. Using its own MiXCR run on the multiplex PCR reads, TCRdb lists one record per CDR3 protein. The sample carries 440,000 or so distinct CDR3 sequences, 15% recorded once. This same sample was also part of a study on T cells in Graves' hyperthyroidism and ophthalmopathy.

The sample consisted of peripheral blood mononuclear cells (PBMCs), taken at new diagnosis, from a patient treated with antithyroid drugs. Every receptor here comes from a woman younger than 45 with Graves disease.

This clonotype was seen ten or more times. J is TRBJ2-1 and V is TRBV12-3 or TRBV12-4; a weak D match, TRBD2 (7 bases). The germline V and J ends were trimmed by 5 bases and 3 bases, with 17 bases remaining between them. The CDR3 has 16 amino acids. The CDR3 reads CASSPLGGGDYNEQFF. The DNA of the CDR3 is TGTGCCAGCAGTCCTTTAGGGGGGGGAGACTACAATGAGCAGTTCTTC.

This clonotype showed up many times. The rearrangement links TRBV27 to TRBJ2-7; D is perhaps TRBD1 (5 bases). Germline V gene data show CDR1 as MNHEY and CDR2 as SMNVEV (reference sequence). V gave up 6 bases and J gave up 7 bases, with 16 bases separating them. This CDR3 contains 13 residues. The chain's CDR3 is CASSLAGPGEQYF. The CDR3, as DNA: TGTGCCAGCAGCCTGGCAGGGCCCGGAGAGCAGTACTTC.

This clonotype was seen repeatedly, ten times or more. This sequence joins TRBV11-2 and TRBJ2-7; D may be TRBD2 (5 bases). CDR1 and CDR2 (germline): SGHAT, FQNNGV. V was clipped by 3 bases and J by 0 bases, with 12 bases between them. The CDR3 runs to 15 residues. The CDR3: CASSFHAGSSYEQYF. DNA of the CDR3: TGTGCCAGCAGCTTCCACGCGGGTAGCTCCTACGAGCAGTACTTC.

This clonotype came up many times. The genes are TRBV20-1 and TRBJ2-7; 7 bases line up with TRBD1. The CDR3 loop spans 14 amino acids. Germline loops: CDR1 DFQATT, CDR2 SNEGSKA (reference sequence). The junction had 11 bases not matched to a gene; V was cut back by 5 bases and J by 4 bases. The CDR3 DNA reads TGCAGTGCTCCCGACAGGGTCCGCAAGTACGAGCAGTACTTC. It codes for CSAPDRVRKYEQYF.

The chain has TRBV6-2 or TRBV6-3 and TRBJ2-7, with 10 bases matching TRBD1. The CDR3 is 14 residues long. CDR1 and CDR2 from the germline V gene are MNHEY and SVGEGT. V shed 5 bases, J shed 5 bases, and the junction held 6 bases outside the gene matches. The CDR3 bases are TGTGCCAGCAGTGCGACAGGGGGCTACGACGAGCAGTACTTC. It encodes CASSATGGYDEQYF.

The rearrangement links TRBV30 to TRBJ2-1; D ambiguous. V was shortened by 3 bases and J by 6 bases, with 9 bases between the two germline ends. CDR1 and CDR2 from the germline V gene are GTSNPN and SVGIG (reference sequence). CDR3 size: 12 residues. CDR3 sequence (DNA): TGTGCCTGGAGCTCCCCTGTCAATGAGCAGTTCTTC. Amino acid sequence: CAWSSPVNEQFF.

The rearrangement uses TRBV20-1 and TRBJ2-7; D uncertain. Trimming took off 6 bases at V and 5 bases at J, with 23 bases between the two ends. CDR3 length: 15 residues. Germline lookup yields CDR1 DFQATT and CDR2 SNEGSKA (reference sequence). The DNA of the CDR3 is TGCAGTGCCCATACCAGGAAAGTGAATAACCACGAGCAGTACTTC. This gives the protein CSAHTRKVNNHEQYF.

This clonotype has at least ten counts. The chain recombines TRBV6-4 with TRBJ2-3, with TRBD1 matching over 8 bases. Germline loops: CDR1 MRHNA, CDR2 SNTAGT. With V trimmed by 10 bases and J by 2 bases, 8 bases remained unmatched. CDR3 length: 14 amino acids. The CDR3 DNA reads TGTGCCACCGCGGACAGGGAGGACACAGATACGCAGTATTTT. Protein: CATADREDTDTQYF.

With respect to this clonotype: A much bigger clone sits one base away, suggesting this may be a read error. CDR3 in amino acids: CTSSQPGPINEKLFF. Here the CDR3 DNA reads TGTACCAGCAGCCAACCGGGACCGATAAATGAAAAACTGTTTTTT. This chain connects TRBV3-1 to TRBJ1-4, with D possibly matching TRBD1 (5 bases). CDR1 is LGHDT and CDR2 is YNNKEL in the germline V gene (reference sequence). This CDR3 region has 15 residues.

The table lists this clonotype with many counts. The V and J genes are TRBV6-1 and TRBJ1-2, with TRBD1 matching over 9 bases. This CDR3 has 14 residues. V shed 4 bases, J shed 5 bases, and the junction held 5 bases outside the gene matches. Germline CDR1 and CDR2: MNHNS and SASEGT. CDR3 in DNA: TGTGCCAGCAGTGTAGACAGGGGGGGGTATGGCTACACCTTC. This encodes CASSVDRGGYGYTF.

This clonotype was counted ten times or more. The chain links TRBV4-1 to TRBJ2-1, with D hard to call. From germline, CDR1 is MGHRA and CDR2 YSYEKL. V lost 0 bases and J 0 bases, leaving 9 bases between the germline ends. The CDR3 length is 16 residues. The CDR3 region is CASSQDQWGSYNEQFF. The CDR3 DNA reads TGCGCCAGCAGCCAAGACCAGTGGGGCTCCTACAATGAGCAGTTCTTC.

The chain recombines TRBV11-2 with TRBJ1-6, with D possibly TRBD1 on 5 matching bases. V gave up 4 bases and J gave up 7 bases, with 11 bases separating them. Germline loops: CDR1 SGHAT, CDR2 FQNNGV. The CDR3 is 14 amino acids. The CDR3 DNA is TGTGCCAGCAGCTCACGGGACCTCAATTCACCCCTCCACTTT. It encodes CASSSRDLNSPLHF.

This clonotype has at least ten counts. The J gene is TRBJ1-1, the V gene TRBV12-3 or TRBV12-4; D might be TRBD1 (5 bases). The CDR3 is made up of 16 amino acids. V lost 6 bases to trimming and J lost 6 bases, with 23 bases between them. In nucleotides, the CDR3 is TGTGCCAGCAGCCCCCGGGACCTCCTGGCAGGCGCTGAAGCTTTCTTT. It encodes CASSPRDLLAGAEAFF.

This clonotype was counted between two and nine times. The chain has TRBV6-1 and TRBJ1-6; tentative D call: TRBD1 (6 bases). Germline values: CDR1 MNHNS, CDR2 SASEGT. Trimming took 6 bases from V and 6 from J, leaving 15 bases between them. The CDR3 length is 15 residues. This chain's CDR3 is CASRPSGTPNSPLHF. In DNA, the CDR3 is TGTGCCAGCAGACCGAGCGGGACACCTAATTCACCCCTCCACTTT.

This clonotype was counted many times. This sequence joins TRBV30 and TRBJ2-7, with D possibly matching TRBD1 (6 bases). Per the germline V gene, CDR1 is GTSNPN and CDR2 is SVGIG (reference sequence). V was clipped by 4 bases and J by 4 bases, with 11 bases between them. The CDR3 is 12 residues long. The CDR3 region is CAWNRDGYEQYF. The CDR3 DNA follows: TGTGCCTGGAACAGGGATGGTTACGAGCAGTACTTC.

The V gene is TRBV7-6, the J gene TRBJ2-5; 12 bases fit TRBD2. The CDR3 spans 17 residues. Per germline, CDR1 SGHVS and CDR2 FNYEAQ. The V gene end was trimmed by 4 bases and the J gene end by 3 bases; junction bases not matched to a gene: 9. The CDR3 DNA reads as TGTGCCAGCAGCTACCGATGGGCTAGCGGGAGGGAAGAGACCCAGTACTTC. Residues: CASSYRWASGREETQYF.

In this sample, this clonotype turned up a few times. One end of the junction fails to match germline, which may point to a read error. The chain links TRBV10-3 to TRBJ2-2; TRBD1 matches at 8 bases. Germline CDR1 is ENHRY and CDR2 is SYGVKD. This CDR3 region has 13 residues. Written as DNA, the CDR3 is TGTGCCATCGGTGACAGGGGTGGCGGGGAGCTGTTTTTT. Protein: CAIGDRGGGELFF.

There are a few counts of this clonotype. The CDR3 spells CASRKVGGNEQFF. For the CDR3, the DNA is TGTGCCAGCAGGAAGGTGGGCGGCAATGAGCAGTTCTTC. The V gene is TRBV19, the J gene TRBJ2-1; no clear D gene. CDR1 LNHDA and CDR2 SQIVND come from the germline V gene (reference sequence). The length of the CDR3 is 13 residues. V was shortened by 9 bases and J by 6 bases, with 15 bases between the two germline ends.

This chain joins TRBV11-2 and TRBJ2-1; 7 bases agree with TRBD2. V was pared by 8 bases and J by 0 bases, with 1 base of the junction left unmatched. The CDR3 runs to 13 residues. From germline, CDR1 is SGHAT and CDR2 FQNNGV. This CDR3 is CASLADSYNEQFF. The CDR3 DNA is TGTGCCAGCCTAGCGGACTCCTACAATGAGCAGTTCTTC.

CDR3 amino acids: CASSRLTSGSRETQYF. The CDR3 bases are TGTGCCAGCAGCCGCCTGACTAGCGGGAGTAGAGAGACCCAGTACTTC. The chain uses TRBV3-1 and TRBJ2-5; 12 bases are a match to TRBD2. V lost 4 bases to trimming and J lost 4 bases; unmatched junction nucleotides: 7. The CDR3 contains 16 residues. The germline CDR1 and CDR2 sequences are LGHDT and YNNKEL (reference sequence).

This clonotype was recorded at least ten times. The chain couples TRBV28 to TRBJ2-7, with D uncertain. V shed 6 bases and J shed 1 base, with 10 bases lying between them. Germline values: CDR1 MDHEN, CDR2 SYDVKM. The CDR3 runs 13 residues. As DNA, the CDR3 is TGTGCCAGCAGAGGTGGAAGGTCCTACGAGCAGTACTTC. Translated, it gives CASRGGRSYEQYF.